The clone carrying this T cell receptor (beta chain) was found once. Original handling: By means of reference gene primer amplification, nucleated cell counts were estimated. Profiling relied on immunoSEQ multiplex PCR, and the TCRdb table lists in-frame clones only, not all of them. Clone size and the V and J calls come from that table; the DNA yielded D and trimming. The top ten hold roughly 2.5% of the sample, which has about 75,000 clones, under 90% seen once. The record originates from a study of blood T cell repertoires in COVID-19. On the study more broadly: The study drew acute and convalescent COVID-19 samples from the United States, Italy and Spain. T cells, B-cell-depleted T cells, or PBMCs provided the cDNA or gDNA that served as material.

The ends lost 7 bases at V and 9 bases at J; junction bases unmatched: 10. This CDR3 is built from 13 residues. Germline CDR1 and CDR2: LNHDA and SQIVND (reference sequence). This chain links TRBV19 with TRBJ1-1; 8 bases are a match to TRBD1. Sequencing was done on a sample of peripheral blood. This clonotype was obtained from a human donor in a cohort sampled during active COVID-19. The CDR3: CASKAGGNPQAFF. The CDR3 bases are TGTGCCAGTAAGGCAGGGGGCAACCCTCAAGCTTTCTTT.